One sample yielded the 5 T cell receptor beta chains listed below, sequenced in a study of early T cells in non-severe SARS-CoV-2 infection. From the 5' RACE reads, TCRdb called clonotypes with MiXCR, one entry per CDR3 protein. Of 35,000 to 45,000 distinct CDR3 sequences in the sample, 12% were seen once. Sequencing used whole blood. The receptors shown here come from an adult who was a healthcare worker with PCR-confirmed SARS-CoV-2 infection or an uninfected control (not recorded which).

This clonotype was detected only a few times. V gene TRBV7-9 combines with J gene TRBJ2-2; D perhaps matches TRBD2 (6 bases). The V gene's germline CDR1 is SEHNR and CDR2 FQNEAQ (reference sequence). With 7 bases removed from V and 8 bases from J, the gap between germline ends came to 11 bases. CDR3 size: 12 residues. The CDR3 nucleotides read TGTGCCAGCACCTTTCGGGAGGGGGAGCTGTTTTTT. Amino acid sequence: CASTFREGELFF.

In its sample, this clonotype was seen a few times. The chain employs TRBV6-1 and TRBJ1-5; D is undetermined. Between the trimmed V and J ends, which lost 4 bases and 6 bases, there was a span of 7 bases. CDR3 length: 12 amino acids. The germline V gene encodes CDR1 MNHNS and CDR2 SASEGT. The CDR3 nucleotides read TGTGCCAGCAGTGTGTTGGGTCAGCCCCAGCATTTT. Translation: CASSVLGQPQHF.

The chain combines TRBV5-8 with TRBJ1-3; no clear D. V was clipped by 1 base and J by 1 base, with 9 bases between them. This CDR3 contains 15 residues. Germline-derived CDR1 and CDR2 are SGHTS and YDEGEE. CDR3 sequence reads: CASSLSSGSGNTIYF. CDR3 coding DNA: TGTGCCAGCAGCTTGTCCTCCGGGTCTGGAAACACCATATATTTT.

This clonotype showed up many times. This CDR3 reads CASSQEPLGTDTQYF. In DNA form, the CDR3 reads TGCGCCAGCAGCCAAGAGCCTCTCGGCACAGATACGCAGTATTTT. The chain carries TRBV4-3 and TRBJ2-3; D gene ambiguous. Germline-derived CDR1 and CDR2 are LGHNA and YSLEER. V lost 0 bases and J lost 1, with 8 bases in between. The CDR3 spans 15 residues.

This CDR3 is CASSPPTGRPQHF. DNA of the CDR3: TGTGCCAGCAGCCCGCCGACAGGGAGACCCCAGCATTTT. The rearrangement joins TRBV5-6 to TRBJ1-5, with TRBD1 identical over 7 bases. Germline V CDR1 and CDR2: SGHDT, YYEEEE. The CDR3 loop spans 13 amino acids. The trim removed 4 bases at V and 10 bases at J, leaving 8 bases unmatched.